Measured by frequency, the clone carrying this T cell receptor (beta chain) is medium-sized. Its antigen is as yet unknown. The sample originates from a study of CXCR3-negative and CXCR3-positive naive CD8 T cells. At the level of the study: Cumulative TRB read yield was roughly 150 million, averaging about 1.5 +/- 0.3 million per library.

Researchers prepared the TRB cDNA libraries using 5' RACE with UMI labels. Each CDR3 protein gets one entry in TCRdb, which reprocessed the 5' RACE reads and gives no DNA. This sample's table has around 41,000 distinct CDR3 sequences. Sorts performed in triplicate captured some 270,000 cells each from every CD8+ T cell subset. This CDR3 has 15 amino acids. Germline CDR1 MNHEY, CDR2 SVGAGI. Study-wide results and limits: Memory cells diverged, while naive CXCR3-positive and CXCR3-negative cells had similar TRBV-TRBJ usage. Comparably high diversity was seen in both naive subsets, and much lower diversity in memory CD8+ cells.

Sequenced input: memory CD8+ T cells from blood. The sequence came from a human donor in good health. Some clones in this sample may be carry-over from other donors' samples. This chain uses TRBV6-5 with TRBJ2-1; TCRdb's D call, TRBD1, is unchecked because there is no DNA. CDR3 loop: CASSYMSGQGNEQFF.